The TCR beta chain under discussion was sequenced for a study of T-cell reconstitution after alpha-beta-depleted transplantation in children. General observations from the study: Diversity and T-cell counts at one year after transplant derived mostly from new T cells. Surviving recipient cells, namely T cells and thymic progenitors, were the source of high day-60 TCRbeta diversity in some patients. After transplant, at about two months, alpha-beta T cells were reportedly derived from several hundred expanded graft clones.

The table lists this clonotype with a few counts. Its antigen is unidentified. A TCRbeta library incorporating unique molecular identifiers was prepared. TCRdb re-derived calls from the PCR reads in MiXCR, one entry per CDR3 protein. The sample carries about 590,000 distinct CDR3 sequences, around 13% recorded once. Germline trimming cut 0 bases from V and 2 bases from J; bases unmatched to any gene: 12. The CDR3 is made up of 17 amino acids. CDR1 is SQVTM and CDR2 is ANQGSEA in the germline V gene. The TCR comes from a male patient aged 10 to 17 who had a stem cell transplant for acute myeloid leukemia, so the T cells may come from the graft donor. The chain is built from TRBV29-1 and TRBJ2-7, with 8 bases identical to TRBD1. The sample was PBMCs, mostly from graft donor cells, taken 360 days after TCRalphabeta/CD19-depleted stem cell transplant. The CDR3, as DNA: TGCAGCGTTGAAGATCGAGGGGACAGGTCAAGGCCCTACGAGCAGTACTTC. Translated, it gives CSVEDRGDRSRPYEQYF.